This TCR beta chain is drawn from a study of CD8 T cells in Susac syndrome. With regard to this clonotype: The junction does not match germline at one end; this may be a read error.

Germline loops: CDR1 SGHVS, CDR2 FNYEAQ. CDR3 length: 13 residues. Reverse transcription of roughly 0.5 to 1 ug RNA was carried out with random hexamers. An immunoSEQ multiplex PCR generated amplified TCR beta CDR3 products spanning 54 Vbeta and 13 Jbeta. TCRdb reprocessed the immunoSEQ multiplex PCR reads via MiXCR and lists one record per CDR3 protein. The sample lists over 150,000 distinct CDR3 sequences; more than 95% were seen once. The sequence came from a human donor with Susac syndrome. The sequencing sample was made of CD4+ T cells from PBMCs. The V call is TRBV7-6, the J call TRBJ2-1; TRBD1 agrees at 9 bases. The CDR3 sequence is CASSLAQGASLTF. The CDR3 coding sequence is TGTGCCAGCAGCTTAGCACAGGGGGCCTCATTAACCTTC.